The 22 T cell receptor beta chains presented below share a single source sample, sequenced in a study of shared clonotypes between healthy human individuals. The method was immunoSEQ multiplex PCR; TCRdb's version includes in-frame clones alone and lacks a portion of them. The sample has about 1 million clones, about three quarters seen once. The sample comprised memory CD4+ T cells sorted from blood. Subset given: CD45RA-negative fraction. These receptor sequences come from a man younger than 35 in good health.

V usage is TRBV2 and J usage is TRBJ2-7; D unclear. Per the germline V gene, CDR1 is SNHLY and CDR2 is FYNNEI. This CDR3 comprises 16 residues. Trimming took off 0 bases at V and 5 bases at J, with 17 bases between the two ends. In DNA, the CDR3 is TGTGCCAGCAGTGAAGCGCCCCCCTTGTCTCTCCACGAGCAGTACTTC. As protein: CASSEAPPLSLHEQYF. Combining the CDR3 with reference TRBV2 and TRBJ2-7 gives the whole variable domain EPEVTQTPSHQVTQMGQEVILRCVPISNHLYFYWYRQILGQKVEFLVSFYNNEISEKSEIFDDQFSVERPDGSNFTLKIRSTKLEDSAMYFCASSEAPPLSLHEQYFGPGTRLTVT.

The chain links TRBV6-5 to TRBJ2-3; tentatively, D is TRBD2 (6 bases). The CDR3 covers 12 residues. Trimming left V 7 bases short and J 4 bases short, with 9 bases between. Germline V gives CDR1 MNHEY, CDR2 SVGAGI. CDR3 loop: CASTGVSDTQYF. CDR3 nucleotide sequence: TGTGCCAGCACGGGGGTGTCAGATACGCAGTATTTT.

In this sample, this clone turned up a few times. The chain is built from TRBV18 and TRBJ1-3; D unclear. V lost 6 bases and J lost 7, with 22 bases in between. The CDR3 has 16 amino acids. CDR1 and CDR2 from the germline V gene are KGHSH and LQKENI. CDR3 sequence (DNA): TGTGCCAGCTCCCTCAATTCCGATTCTTCACGGAACACCATATATTTT. Translated: CASSLNSDSSRNTIYF.

On this clone itself: This sample includes further DNA sequences coding for the same CDR3. The chain uses TRBV5-1 and TRBJ2-3; 10 bases map to TRBD2. Germline lookup yields CDR1 SGHRS and CDR2 YFSETQ. This CDR3 comprises 15 residues. V was clipped by 3 bases and J by 2 bases; unmatched bases: 3. This chain's CDR3 is CASSSSGRDTDTQYF. CDR3 bases: TGCGCCAGCAGCTCCAGCGGGAGGGACACAGATACGCAGTATTTT.

The chain carries TRBV29-1 and TRBJ2-2; D is ambiguous. Germline values: CDR1 SQVTM, CDR2 ANQGSEA. The V end lost 0 bases, the J end lost 5 bases, and 16 bases lay between the germline ends. CDR3 length: 16 amino acids. This CDR3 reads CSVEDSIARPTGELFF. CDR3 in DNA: TGCAGCGTTGAAGATTCAATTGCAAGACCTACCGGGGAGCTGTTTTTT.

The chain carries TRBV2 and TRBJ1-5; D gene ambiguous. V was pared by 3 bases and J by 5 bases, with 8 bases between. The CDR3 totals 13 residues. Germline-derived CDR1 and CDR2 are SNHLY and FYNNEI. CDR3 region: CASSEGLDQPQHF. The DNA of the CDR3 is TGTGCCAGCAGTGAGGGTTTGGATCAGCCCCAGCATTTT.

This sequence joins TRBV5-1 and TRBJ1-1; 10 bases map to TRBD1. Germline CDR1 is SGHRS and CDR2 is YFSETQ. V lost 4 bases to trimming and J lost 0 bases; unmatched junction nucleotides: 9. The length of the CDR3 is 17 residues. This CDR3 is CASSQTMGQGMNTEAFF. CDR3 in DNA: TGCGCCAGCAGCCAAACAATGGGACAGGGGATGAACACTGAAGCTTTCTTT.

The chain links TRBV7-2 to TRBJ2-7; 7 bases align to TRBD2. The junction had 17 bases not matched to a gene; V was cut back by 5 bases and J by 1 base. The CDR3 spans 18 residues. Germline values: CDR1 SGHTA, CDR2 FQGNSA. The CDR3 here is CASSIQRQTGGSSYEQYF. CDR3 bases: TGTGCCAGCAGCATACAACGCCAGACTGGCGGGAGTTCCTACGAGCAGTACTTC.

As for this clone: Other nucleotide sequences from this sample produce the same CDR3. The J gene is TRBJ2-7, the V gene TRBV7-9; 10 bases are shared with TRBD1. Germline values: CDR1 SEHNR, CDR2 FQNEAQ (reference sequence). The CDR3 has 14 amino acids. Germline trimming cut 5 bases from V and 6 bases from J; bases unmatched to any gene: 7. This CDR3 is CASSPRDRGREQYF. CDR3 DNA sequence: TGTGCCAGCAGCCCCCGGGACAGGGGCCGCGAGCAGTACTTC.

V and J are TRBV19 and TRBJ2-3; TRBD2 matches at 7 bases. Looked up from germline, CDR1 is LNHDA and CDR2 is SQIVND (reference sequence). The CDR3 is made up of 17 amino acids. J lost 3 bases, V lost 4 bases, and 13 bases had no gene match. The DNA of the CDR3 is TGTGCCAGTAGTAGTACGTCCAGCGGGGTGGTTACAGATACGCAGTATTTT. Residues: CASSSTSSGVVTDTQYF.

The chain is built from TRBV5-1 and TRBJ2-7; TRBD1 is a possible D gene (5 bases). CDR1 is SGHRS, CDR2 YFSETQ, per germline. The germline V and J ends were trimmed by 0 bases and 3 bases, with 13 bases remaining between them. The CDR3 covers 15 residues. This CDR3 reads CASSLAGQDFYEQYF. CDR3 nucleotide sequence: TGCGCCAGCAGCTTGGCAGGGCAGGATTTCTACGAGCAGTACTTC.

The chain uses TRBV6-1 and TRBJ2-3; 7 bases fit TRBD2. Germline CDR1 is MNHNS and CDR2 is SASEGT. Trimming cost V 7 bases and J 2 bases; bases outside gene matches: 6. The CDR3 runs 14 residues. CDR3 bases: TGTGCCAGCACCGGCGGGAGAGACACAGATACGCAGTATTTT. Amino acid sequence: CASTGGRDTDTQYF.

This clone occurred once. The chain links TRBV5-1 to TRBJ2-3, with D unclear. This CDR3 contains 15 residues. The V and J ends lost 2 bases and 4 bases respectively, with 14 bases between them. Germline V gives CDR1 SGHRS, CDR2 YFSETQ. CDR3 sequence: CASSFNGNTADTQYF. Written as DNA, the CDR3 is TGCGCCAGCAGCTTCAACGGAAACACGGCAGATACGCAGTATTTT.

This clone has just a few counts. V usage is TRBV5-1 and J usage is TRBJ2-1; possibly TRBD1 for D (6 bases). Germline values: CDR1 SGHRS, CDR2 YFSETQ. This CDR3 spans 15 amino acids. The ends were cut back, 0 bases at V and 2 bases at J, with 9 bases in the middle. CDR3 DNA: TGCGCCAGCAGCTTGGGAGGACAGACCTACAATGAGCAGTTCTTC. It is translated as CASSLGGQTYNEQFF.

This chain uses TRBV19 with TRBJ1-6, with D possibly being TRBD1 (6 bases). The germline CDR1 and CDR2 sequences are LNHDA and SQIVND (reference sequence). The CDR3 spans 15 residues. Between the trimmed V and J ends, which lost 6 bases and 3 bases, there was a span of 12 bases. CDR3: CASSETGRYNSPLHF. The CDR3 DNA follows: TGTGCCAGTAGCGAGACAGGCCGCTATAATTCACCCCTCCACTTT.

At least ten counts were recorded for this clone. CDR3 sequence reads: CASSPRVKSSLWEKLFF. In DNA, the CDR3 is TGTGCCAGCAGCCCCCGTGTGAAGTCGTCCTTATGGGAAAAACTGTTTTTT. The chain couples TRBV28 to TRBJ1-4; unclear D gene. V was shortened by 6 bases and J by 8 bases, with 25 bases between the two germline ends. There are 17 residues in the CDR3. CDR1 and CDR2 (germline): MDHEN, SYDVKM. Full variable domain (rest looked up from reference TRBV28 and TRBJ1-4): DVKVTQSSRYLVKRTGEKVFLECVQDMDHENMFWYRQDPGLGLRLIYFSYDVKMKEKGDIPEGYSVSREKKERFSLILESASTNQTSMYLCASSPRVKSSLWEKLFFGSGTQLSVL.

This clone was picked up one time. This sequence joins TRBV30 and TRBJ2-1; D not certain. V was cut by 0 bases and J by 5 bases, with 11 bases left in between. Germline loops: CDR1 GTSNPN, CDR2 SVGIG (reference sequence). This CDR3 has 14 residues. CDR3 region: CAWSVSANHNEQFF. The CDR3 DNA sequence: TGTGCCTGGAGTGTATCAGCTAACCACAATGAGCAGTTCTTC.

This chain uses TRBV18 with TRBJ2-7, with 8 bases aligning to TRBD2. Per the germline V gene, CDR1 is KGHSH and CDR2 is LQKENI. The trim removed 4 bases at V and 1 base at J, leaving 9 bases unmatched. This CDR3 is built from 16 residues. The CDR3 DNA reads as TGTGCCAGCTCACAGACTAGCGCCCTAGTTTCCTACGAGCAGTACTTC. It encodes CASSQTSALVSYEQYF. The full variable domain, in which reference TRBV18 and TRBJ2-7 provide the parts outside the CDR3, is NAGVMQNPRHLVRRRGQEARLRCSPMKGHSHVYWYRQLPEEGLKFMVYLQKENIIDESGMPKERFSAEFPKEGPSILRIQQVVRGDSAAYFCASSQTSALVSYEQYFGPGTRLTVT.

The rearrangement links TRBV7-2 to TRBJ2-1; D is uncertain. This CDR3 has 12 amino acids. Per germline, CDR1 SGHTA and CDR2 FQGNSA. The germline V and J ends were trimmed by 4 bases and 4 bases, with 5 bases remaining between them. CDR3 nucleotide sequence: TGTGCCAGCAGCTCGAATTACAATGAGCAGTTCTTC. Translation gives CASSSNYNEQFF.

There are many counts of this clone. Other nucleotide sequences from this sample produce the same CDR3. The rearrangement links TRBV27 to TRBJ2-3; 13 bases map to TRBD2. Germline values: CDR1 MNHEY, CDR2 SMNVEV (reference sequence). The CDR3 covers 16 residues. V lost 3 bases to trimming and J lost 2 bases; unmatched junction nucleotides: 2. CDR3 DNA sequence: TGTGCCAGCAGTTTGGGACTAGCGGGAAACACAGATACGCAGTATTTT. As protein: CASSLGLAGNTDTQYF.

This clone occurred a few times. The genes are TRBV2 and TRBJ2-3; possibly TRBD2 for D (6 bases). The CDR3 loop spans 12 amino acids. Germline CDR1 and CDR2: SNHLY and FYNNEI. Trimming removed 3 bases from V and 7 bases from J, with 8 bases in between. The CDR3 region has the DNA TGTGCCAGCAGTGATCGCGGGAATACGCAGTATTTT. This gives the protein CASSDRGNTQYF. Together with reference TRBV2 and TRBJ2-3, the CDR3 gives the full variable domain: EPEVTQTPSHQVTQMGQEVILRCVPISNHLYFYWYRQILGQKVEFLVSFYNNEISEKSEIFDDQFSVERPDGSNFTLKIRSTKLEDSAMYFCASSDRGNTQYFGPGTRLTVL.

This rearrangement joins TRBV10-3 to TRBJ2-3, with D possibly being TRBD1 or TRBD2 (5 bases each). This CDR3 comprises 16 residues. Trimming took 3 bases from V and 3 from J, leaving 16 bases between them. Germline V gene sequence: CDR1 ENHRY, CDR2 SYGVKD. This CDR3 reads CAISDTGTVGTDTQYF. DNA of the CDR3: TGTGCCATCAGTGACACCGGGACGGTGGGGACAGATACGCAGTATTTT.